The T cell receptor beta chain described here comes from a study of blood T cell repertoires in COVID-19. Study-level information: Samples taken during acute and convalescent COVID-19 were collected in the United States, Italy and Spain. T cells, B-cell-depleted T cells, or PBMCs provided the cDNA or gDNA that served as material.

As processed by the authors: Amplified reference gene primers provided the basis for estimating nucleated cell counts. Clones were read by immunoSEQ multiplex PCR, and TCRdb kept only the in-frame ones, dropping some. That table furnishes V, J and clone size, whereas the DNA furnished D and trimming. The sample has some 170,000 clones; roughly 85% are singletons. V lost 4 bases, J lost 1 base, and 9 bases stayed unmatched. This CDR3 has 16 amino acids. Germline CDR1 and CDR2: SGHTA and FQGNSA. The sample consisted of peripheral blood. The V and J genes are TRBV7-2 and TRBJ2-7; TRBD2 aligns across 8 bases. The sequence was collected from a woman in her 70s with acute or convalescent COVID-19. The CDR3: CASSSVEVAGSYEQYF. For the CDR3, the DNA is TGTGCCAGCAGCTCTGTCGAGGTAGCGGGATCCTACGAGCAGTACTTC.